This T cell receptor beta chain was identified in a study of blood T cell repertoires in COVID-19. Study-level information: Material from acute and convalescent COVID-19 was sourced from the United States, Italy and Spain. Nucleic acid was either cDNA or gDNA, and it came from T cells, B-cell-depleted T cells, or PBMCs.

Per the authors' pipeline: Reference gene primer amplification gave nucleated cell count estimates. Here immunoSEQ multiplex PCR was the method, and the copy in TCRdb shows in-frame clones only, minus some. V and J calls and clone size are those listed in that table; D and trimming were worked out from the DNA. There are tens of thousands of clones in the sample; roughly 86% occur only once, and roughly 7.1% lies in the top ten. This CDR3 contains 14 residues. V lost 0 bases and J lost 4, with 10 bases in between. Germline-derived CDR1 and CDR2 are SGHRS and YFSETQ. The J gene is TRBJ1-1, the V gene TRBV5-1; maybe TRBD1 (5 bases). Sequencing was done on a sample of peripheral blood. This TCR was sampled from a human donor with acute or convalescent COVID-19. The donor label of this sample is uncertain. The CDR3 spells CASSLGDSLTEAFF. The CDR3 nucleotides are TGCGCCAGCAGCTTGGGGGACTCCCTCACTGAAGCTTTCTTT.